This record concerns one T cell receptor (beta chain) sequence. The antigen remains undetermined. The sample belongs to a study of cytomegalovirus exposure and HLA in healthy donors. Study conclusions and caveats: Testing in vitro showed a few CMV-associated chains specific for CMV antigens. Several top significant clusters appeared, in a later analysis, to be linked to common viral pathogens. The authors reported that TCR beta sequences could predict HLA-A and HLA-B alleles. These predictions were accurate for most subjects in the first cohort.

Researchers ran the PCR with 60 Vbeta and 13 Jbeta primers. Original processing methods: In a later analysis, some 80 million unique TCR beta chains included roughly 11 million shared by two or more donors. The repertoire was sequenced with immunoSEQ multiplex PCR; TCRdb's copy has only in-frame clones and lacks some. V, J and clone size are those of that table, while D and trimming were read from the DNA. Its clone listing holds over 100,000 clones. V shed 2 bases, J shed 8 bases, and the junction held 6 bases outside the gene matches. This CDR3 is built from 15 residues. The germline gives CDR1 SGHDN, CDR2 FVKESK.

Material: PBMCs. This rearrangement joins TRBV14 to TRBJ2-1; 10 nucleotides line up with TRBD2. This TCR was recovered from a woman aged 40 to 50 in good health and CMV-seropositive. CDR3 residues: CASSQPTSGKYEQFF. The DNA for the CDR3 is TGTGCCAGCAGCCAACCTACTAGCGGGAAGTATGAGCAGTTCTTC.